This entry lists 29 T cell receptor beta chains sequenced from one sample in a study of CD8+ T cells in alopecia areata (dated by TCRdb to the late 2010s). The time point label on this specimen signifies: 4 weeks on oral tofacitinib. The treatment or condition label here, explained by the study, means: oral pan-JAK inhibitor, 5-10 mg twice daily. Receptor amplification or capture employed the immunoSEQ multiplex PCR assay. For TCR sequencing, RNA was extracted from every sample and reverse transcribed into cDNA to serve as template. The source is immuneACCESS, and TCRdb retained only in-frame sequences with V and J called. Part of the clones is not carried over; for the studies checked, unresolved V genes explain less than half of this, and the remainder is unexplained. This sample has about 140,000 clones in its table, and about 88% of those were observed once. Around 14% of the sample goes to the ten largest clones.

The material sequenced was CD8+ T cells sorted from blood, taken at week 4, from a patient treated with tofacitinib. These receptor sequences come from a human donor with alopecia areata.

The chain recombines TRBV4-1 with TRBJ2-7; D may be TRBD2 (6 bases). CDR1 MGHRA and CDR2 YSYEKL come from the germline V gene. This CDR3 is 14 amino acids long. V dropped 4 bases and J dropped 5 bases, with 15 bases sitting between them. As DNA, the CDR3 is TGCGCCAGCAGCCTGGGACTTCCACCCCACGAGCAGTACTTC. This codes for CASSLGLPPHEQYF.

The V call is TRBV29-1, the J call TRBJ2-1, with TRBD1 identical over 9 bases. The CDR3 is 15 residues long. Germline CDR1 is SQVTM and CDR2 is ANQGSEA. The junction had 8 bases not matched to a gene; V was cut back by 0 bases and J by 8 bases. The CDR3 DNA is TGCAGCGTTGAAGAAACAGGGGGCCCCCGTTATGAGCAGTTCTTC. This gives the protein CSVEETGGPRYEQFF.

Notes on this clone: The sample has other DNA sequences that encode this CDR3 too. J is TRBJ2-7 and V is TRBV27; TRBD2 is a possible D gene (6 bases). The CDR3 has 13 residues. V was trimmed by 0 bases and J by 4 bases, leaving 7 bases between them. Germline CDR1 and CDR2: MNHEY and SMNVEV (reference sequence). CDR3 loop: CASSLSEGYEQYF. The CDR3 DNA follows: TGTGCCAGCAGTTTATCGGAGGGGTACGAGCAGTACTTC.

This clone came up once. This chain links TRBV19 with TRBJ2-1; the match to TRBD2 covers 7 bases. The CDR3 spans 16 residues. Germline lookup yields CDR1 LNHDA and CDR2 SQIVND (reference sequence). J was trimmed by 0 bases and V by 2 bases; bases with no gene match: 4. The CDR3 loop reads CASSISGGSSYNEQFF. CDR3 bases: TGTGCCAGTAGTATAAGCGGCGGGAGCTCCTACAATGAGCAGTTCTTC. Combining the CDR3 with reference TRBV19 and TRBJ2-1 gives the whole variable domain DGGITQSPKYLFRKEGQNVTLSCEQNLNHDAMYWYRQDPGQGLRLIYYSQIVNDFQKGDIAEGYSVSREKKESFPLTVTSAQKNPTAFYLCASSISGGSSYNEQFFGPGTRLTVL.

The CDR3: CASSRGGPMFGELFF. The CDR3 DNA follows: TGCGCCAGCAGCAGAGGGGGACCCATGTTCGGGGAGCTGTTTTTT. The rearrangement links TRBV10-1 to TRBJ2-2; TRBD1 is a possible D gene (6 bases). CDR1 and CDR2 (germline): WNHNN, SYGVQD (reference sequence). CDR3 length: 15 residues. Trimming removed 6 bases from V and 7 bases from J, with 18 bases in between.

The J gene is TRBJ2-7, the V gene TRBV5-6; no definite D call. V lost 0 bases and J 3 bases, leaving 4 bases between the germline ends. The germline CDR1 and CDR2 sequences are SGHDT and YYEEEE. This CDR3 contains 12 residues. The DNA of the CDR3 is TGTGCCAGCAGCTTGGGCAACTACGAGCAGTACTTC. Translation gives CASSLGNYEQYF.

The rearrangement uses TRBV4-2 and TRBJ2-1; D tentatively fits TRBD1 or TRBD2 (6 bases each). CDR1 LGHNA and CDR2 YNFKEQ come from the germline V gene. CDR3 length: 13 amino acids. V lost 0 bases to trimming and J lost 7 bases, with 7 bases between them. CDR3 in DNA: TGTGCCAGCAGCCAAGAAGGGGGGAATGAGCAGTTCTTC. Protein product: CASSQEGGNEQFF.

The chain combines TRBV4-1 with TRBJ2-1, with D possibly being TRBD1 (6 bases). This CDR3 contains 15 residues. Looked up from germline, CDR1 is MGHRA and CDR2 is YSYEKL. The V end was cut by 0 bases, the J end by 4 bases, with 10 bases between. The CDR3 DNA reads TGCGCCAGCAGCCAAGACACAGGGCCTTACAATGAGCAGTTCTTC. This encodes CASSQDTGPYNEQFF.

The chain uses TRBV27 and TRBJ2-7; 7 bases match TRBD1. From germline, CDR1 is MNHEY and CDR2 SMNVEV (reference sequence). The CDR3 has 15 residues. V lost 3 bases to trimming and J lost 4 bases; unmatched junction nucleotides: 9. This CDR3 is CASSFGQERWYEQYF. CDR3 in DNA: TGTGCCAGCAGTTTCGGACAGGAGAGGTGGTACGAGCAGTACTTC.

The genes are TRBV29-1 and TRBJ2-7; 7 nucleotides align to TRBD1. The CDR3 consists of 13 residues. The germline gives CDR1 SQVTM, CDR2 ANQGSEA. Germline trimming cut 7 bases from V and 2 bases from J; bases unmatched to any gene: 8. This CDR3 is CSALTGDTYEQYF. In nucleotides, the CDR3 is TGCAGCGCCCTTACAGGGGACACCTACGAGCAGTACTTC.

The chain employs TRBV19 and TRBJ2-7, with 7 bases identical to TRBD1. The CDR3 spans 14 residues. V lost 6 bases and J lost 4; bases outside the gene matches: 9. Germline CDR1 LNHDA, CDR2 SQIVND (reference sequence). CDR3 coding DNA: TGTGCCAGTAGCCTACAGGGGCTGGCTTACGAGCAGTACTTC. Its protein is CASSLQGLAYEQYF.

This chain uses TRBV30 with TRBJ2-1; no firm D call. V lost 0 bases to trimming and J lost 10 bases, with 7 bases between them. Germline loops: CDR1 GTSNPN, CDR2 SVGIG (reference sequence). The CDR3 runs to 11 residues. The CDR3 DNA sequence: TGTGCCTGGAGTGTAACCTTCGAGCAGTTCTTC. Encoded protein: CAWSVTFEQFF.

This chain connects TRBV4-1 to TRBJ2-1; TRBD2 aligns across 11 bases. J was trimmed by 7 bases and V by 0 bases; bases with no gene match: 8. CDR1 and CDR2 from the germline V gene are MGHRA and YSYEKL. This CDR3 is 17 amino acids long. The CDR3 sequence is CASSQDVAGGPENEQFF. The CDR3 region has the DNA TGCGCCAGCAGCCAAGATGTAGCGGGAGGGCCGGAAAATGAGCAGTTCTTC.

This chain connects TRBV14 to TRBJ2-7; 7 nucleotides line up with TRBD2. The junction had 6 bases not matched to a gene; V was cut back by 0 bases and J by 1 base. CDR3 length equals 16 residues. Germline V gene sequence: CDR1 SGHDN, CDR2 FVKESK. The CDR3 sequence: CASSQDPGLGSYEQYF. The CDR3 bases are TGTGCCAGCAGCCAAGATCCCGGACTAGGTTCCTACGAGCAGTACTTC.

This chain joins TRBV9 and TRBJ1-1, with 8 positions matching TRBD1. V trimming: 2 bases; J trimming: 1 base; junction bases outside the gene matches: 7. The CDR3 is 16 amino acids. The germline gives CDR1 SGDLS, CDR2 YYNGEE. CDR3 DNA sequence: TGTGCCAGCAGCGTGGGGCAGGGGGCAAAGAACACTGAAGCTTTCTTT. Its protein is CASSVGQGAKNTEAFF.

The chain combines TRBV19 with TRBJ2-7, with 8 nucleotides matching TRBD2. The CDR3 has 15 residues. Trimming cost V 4 bases and J 2 bases; bases outside gene matches: 7. The germline V gene encodes CDR1 LNHDA and CDR2 SQIVND (reference sequence). CDR3 DNA sequence: TGTGCCAGTAGTAGGCCAGCGGGAGCGACCTACGAGCAGTACTTC. It specifies CASSRPAGATYEQYF.

The chain employs TRBV27 and TRBJ1-2; TRBD1 might be the D (5 bases). CDR1 is MNHEY, CDR2 SMNVEV, per germline (reference sequence). Trimming left V 2 bases short and J 4 bases short, with 17 bases between. The CDR3 spans 16 residues. The CDR3 DNA reads TGTGCCAGCAGTTTAATCGGCCGGGGGTCCGGCTATGGCTACACCTTC. This translates into CASSLIGRGSGYGYTF.

The chain links TRBV28 to TRBJ2-3, with D possibly matching TRBD1 (6 bases). The CDR3 consists of 16 residues. The germline V gene encodes CDR1 MDHEN and CDR2 SYDVKM. Trimming left V 1 base short and J 2 bases short, with 13 bases between. CDR3 amino acids: CASSLFLAGDTDTQYF. The CDR3 region has the DNA TGTGCCAGCAGTTTATTCCTGGCAGGGGACACAGATACGCAGTATTTT. Using reference TRBV28 and TRBJ2-3 for the parts outside the CDR3, the full variable domain is DVKVTQSSRYLVKRTGEKVFLECVQDMDHENMFWYRQDPGLGLRLIYFSYDVKMKEKGDIPEGYSVSREKKERFSLILESASTNQTSMYLCASSLFLAGDTDTQYFGPGTRLTVL.

The chain couples TRBV29-1 to TRBJ1-2, with 8 bases lining up with TRBD1. Germline CDR1 reads SQVTM; CDR2 reads ANQGSEA. After removal of 6 bases from V and 6 bases from J, the junction contained 6 bases not matched to a gene. This CDR3 comprises 12 residues. CDR3 protein: CSVDRVRDGYTF. CDR3 nucleotide sequence: TGCAGCGTGGACAGGGTACGGGATGGCTACACCTTC.

The V and J genes are TRBV5-4 and TRBJ2-5, with D unresolved. Deletions cut 7 bases from V and 4 bases from J, with 14 bases between. The CDR3 spans 13 residues. Germline CDR1 and CDR2: SGHNT and YYREEE (reference sequence). CDR3 sequence (DNA): TGTGCCAGCCGCGAGGATAATCGAGAGACCCAGTACTTC. Its translation is CASREDNRETQYF. Full variable domain (missing parts from reference TRBV5-4 and TRBJ2-5): ETGVTQSPTHLIKTRGQQVTLRCSSQSGHNTVSWYQQALGQGPQFIFQYYREEENGRGNFPPRFSGLQFPNYSSELNVNALELDDSALYLCASREDNRETQYFGPGTRLLVL.

V and J are TRBV10-3 and TRBJ1-2; the D gene is possibly TRBD1 (5 bases). Germline V lookup: CDR1 ENHRY, CDR2 SYGVKD. V was shortened by 3 bases and J by 3 bases, with 14 bases between the two germline ends. The CDR3 is 15 residues long. For the CDR3, the DNA is TGTGCCATCAGTGACACAGGATTTTCGTACTATGGCTACACCTTC. Its translation: CAISDTGFSYYGYTF.

The rearrangement links TRBV7-9 to TRBJ2-2, with D possibly TRBD1 on 5 matching bases. The CDR3 totals 15 residues. Germline V gene sequence: CDR1 SEHNR, CDR2 FQNEAQ (reference sequence). V was clipped by 1 base and J by 3 bases, with 9 bases between them. CDR3 nucleotides: TGTGCCAGCAGCTTAGTTCAACAGGACACCGGGGAGCTGTTTTTT. As protein: CASSLVQQDTGELFF.

The V and J genes are TRBV10-2 and TRBJ1-2; TRBD1 aligns across 7 bases. CDR1 and CDR2 (germline): WSHSY, SAAADI. V was pared by 5 bases and J by 7 bases, with 10 bases of the junction left unmatched. The CDR3 consists of 14 residues. CDR3 region: CASSLGEGASGYTF. CDR3 in DNA: TGCGCCAGCAGTCTCGGGGAGGGGGCGTCTGGCTACACCTTC.

This clone was observed a handful of times. The same CDR3 is also encoded by other DNA sequences in this sample. CDR3 protein: CASSLTSSYEQYF. DNA for the CDR3: TGTGCCAGCAGCCTCACGTCCTCCTACGAGCAGTACTTC. This chain links TRBV27 with TRBJ2-7, with no clear D. CDR1 is MNHEY and CDR2 is SMNVEV in the germline V gene (reference sequence). The CDR3 extends over 13 amino acids. V lost 6 bases to trimming and J lost 0 bases, with 9 bases between them.

The chain uses TRBV7-9 and TRBJ2-1, with D unclear. V was shortened by 2 bases and J by 3 bases, with 11 bases between the two germline ends. This CDR3 region has 15 residues. Germline V gene sequence: CDR1 SEHNR, CDR2 FQNEAQ (reference sequence). The CDR3 region has the DNA TGTGCCAGCAGCTTAATTGACTTCAACTACAATGAGCAGTTCTTC. Its translation: CASSLIDFNYNEQFF.

V and J are TRBV10-3 and TRBJ1-1; D is possibly TRBD1 (6 bases). Trimming removed 11 bases from V and 3 bases from J, with 13 bases in between. This CDR3 has 12 amino acids. Per the germline V gene, CDR1 is ENHRY and CDR2 is SYGVKD. This CDR3 is CASREGDTEAFF. In DNA form, the CDR3 reads TGTGCCTCACGGGAGGGGGACACTGAAGCTTTCTTT.

The chain uses TRBV29-1 and TRBJ2-1; 10 bases fit TRBD2. The ends lost 7 bases at V and 3 bases at J; junction bases unmatched: 12. The CDR3 sequence is 16 residues long. Germline V gene sequence: CDR1 SQVTM, CDR2 ANQGSEA. The CDR3 is CSARGGTSEDYNEQFF. Here the CDR3 DNA reads TGCAGCGCCCGGGGTGGGACTAGCGAAGACTACAATGAGCAGTTCTTC.

The V and J genes are TRBV11-1 and TRBJ2-3, with 9 bases lining up with TRBD2. The CDR3 extends over 16 amino acids. Germline V CDR1 and CDR2: SGHAT, FQDESV (reference sequence). V gave up 5 bases and J gave up 0 bases; unmatched junction bases: 6. CDR3 sequence (DNA): TGTGCCAGCAGCATTACTAGCGGGCGTAGCACAGATACGCAGTATTTT. Translating gives CASSITSGRSTDTQYF.

The chain recombines TRBV14 with TRBJ2-1, with D possibly TRBD2 on 6 matching bases. Trimming shortened V by 4 bases and J by 4 bases, and 17 bases separated the two germline ends. The CDR3 extends over 16 amino acids. From germline, CDR1 is SGHDN and CDR2 FVKESK. CDR3 amino acids: CASSRNAAGRYNEQFF. In DNA form, the CDR3 reads TGTGCCAGCAGCCGAAACGCGGCGGGGCGGTACAATGAGCAGTTCTTC.